This record concerns one T cell receptor (beta chain) sequence. Authors' processing steps: Estimation of nucleated cell counts relied on the amplification of reference gene primers. The protocol was immunoSEQ multiplex PCR, while the TCRdb copy is restricted to in-frame clones and leaves out a portion. The V and J calls and the clone size are those of that table, but D and trimming were determined from the DNA. The sample yields some 230,000 clones, more than 65% seen once. This entry is derived from a study of blood T cell repertoires in COVID-19. The wider study: Some COVID-19 samples were acute and others convalescent; all came from the United States, Italy and Spain.

CDR3 size: 12 residues. V lost 2 bases, J lost 6 bases, and 8 bases lay in between. The germline CDR1 and CDR2 sequences are SQVTM and ANQGSEA. Sequencing was carried out using peripheral blood. This chain uses TRBV29-1 with TRBJ2-1, with D possibly being TRBD1 (6 bases). This TCR was sampled from a woman in her sixties with acute or convalescent COVID-19. The CDR3 DNA reads TGCAGCGTTGAATTAGGGGGCAATGAGCAGTTCTTC. Protein product: CSVELGGNEQFF.